These 3 T cell receptor beta chains were sequenced from one sample in a study of regulatory T cells in long-lasting Graves disease. Arm-PCR of CDR3 regions and iRepertoire HTBI primers were the basis on which TCR beta libraries were built. TCRdb re-analysed the multiplex PCR reads in MiXCR, keeping a single row per CDR3 protein. This table has around 500,000 distinct CDR3 sequences, less than 25% appearing once. The time point is: persistent/refractory GD, antithyroid drugs over 5 years with positive TRAb. With RNA extracted from PBMCs as input, the TCR library was made. This material consisted of peripheral blood mononuclear cells (PBMCs), taken when the disease was refractory, from a patient treated with antithyroid drugs. The receptors shown here come from a female donor with Graves disease.

The genes are TRBV15 and TRBJ2-5, with 12 bases identical to TRBD2. Trimming took 4 bases from V and 4 from J; bases not matched to a gene: 7. The CDR3 totals 16 residues. The germline V gene has CDR1 LNHNV and CDR2 YYDKDF (reference sequence). The CDR3 here is CATSKSTSGSPETQYF. CDR3 nucleotides: TGTGCCACCAGCAAGTCGACTAGCGGGAGCCCAGAGACCCAGTACTTC.

This clonotype was observed many times. CDR3 DNA sequence: TGTGCCAGCAGCTTAGGAGGTAGTGAAAAACTGTTTTTT. Encoded protein: CASSLGGSEKLFF. This chain links TRBV7-2 with TRBJ1-4; no definite D call. Germline V gene data show CDR1 as SGHTA and CDR2 as FQGNSA. This CDR3 contains 13 residues. Trimming stripped 1 base from V and 7 bases from J, with 7 bases between. Looking up the rest from reference TRBV7-2 and TRBJ1-4 gives the full variable domain: GAGVSQSPSNKVTEKGKDVELRCDPISGHTALYWYRQSLGQGLEFLIYFQGNSAPDKSGLPSDRFSAERTGGSVSTLTIQRTQQEDSAVYLCASSLGGSEKLFFGSGTQLSVL.

The V and J genes are TRBV19 and TRBJ1-2; 9 nucleotides agree with TRBD1. The CDR3 has 18 amino acids. Germline V gives CDR1 LNHDA, CDR2 SQIVND (reference sequence). Unmatched junction bases numbered 18, after V lost 8 bases and J lost 2 bases. The CDR3 DNA reads as TGTGCCAGTTTCTCACCGGGACAGGGAAATTTAGCCAACTATGGCTACACCTTC. This codes for CASFSPGQGNLANYGYTF. Together with reference TRBV19 and TRBJ1-2, the CDR3 gives the full variable domain: DGGITQSPKYLFRKEGQNVTLSCEQNLNHDAMYWYRQDPGQGLRLIYYSQIVNDFQKGDIAEGYSVSREKKESFPLTVTSAQKNPTAFYLCASFSPGQGNLANYGYTFGSGTRLTVV.